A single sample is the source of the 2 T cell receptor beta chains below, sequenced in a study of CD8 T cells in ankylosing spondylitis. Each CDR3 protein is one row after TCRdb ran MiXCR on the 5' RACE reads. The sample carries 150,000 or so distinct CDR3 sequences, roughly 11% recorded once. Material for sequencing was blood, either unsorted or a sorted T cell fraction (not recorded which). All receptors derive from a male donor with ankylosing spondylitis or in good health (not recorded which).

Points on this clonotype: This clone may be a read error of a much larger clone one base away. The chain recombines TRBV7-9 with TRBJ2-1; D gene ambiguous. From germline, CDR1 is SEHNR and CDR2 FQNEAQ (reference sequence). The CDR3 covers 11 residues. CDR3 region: CVSSVLGEQFF. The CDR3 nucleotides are TGTGTCAGCAGCGTGTTGGGTGAGCAGTTCTTC. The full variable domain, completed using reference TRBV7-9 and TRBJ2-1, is DTGVSQNPRHKITKRGQNVTFRCDPISEHNRLYWYRQTLGQGPEFLTYFQNEAQLEKSRLLSDRFSAERPKGSFSTLEIQRTEQGDSAMYLCVSSVLGEQFFGPGTRLTVL.

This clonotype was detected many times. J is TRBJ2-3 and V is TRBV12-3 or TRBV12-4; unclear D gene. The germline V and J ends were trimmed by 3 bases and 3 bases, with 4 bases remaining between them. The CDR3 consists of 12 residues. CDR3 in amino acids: CASSLWTDTQYF. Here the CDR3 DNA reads TGTGCCAGCAGTTTGTGGACAGATACGCAGTATTTT.